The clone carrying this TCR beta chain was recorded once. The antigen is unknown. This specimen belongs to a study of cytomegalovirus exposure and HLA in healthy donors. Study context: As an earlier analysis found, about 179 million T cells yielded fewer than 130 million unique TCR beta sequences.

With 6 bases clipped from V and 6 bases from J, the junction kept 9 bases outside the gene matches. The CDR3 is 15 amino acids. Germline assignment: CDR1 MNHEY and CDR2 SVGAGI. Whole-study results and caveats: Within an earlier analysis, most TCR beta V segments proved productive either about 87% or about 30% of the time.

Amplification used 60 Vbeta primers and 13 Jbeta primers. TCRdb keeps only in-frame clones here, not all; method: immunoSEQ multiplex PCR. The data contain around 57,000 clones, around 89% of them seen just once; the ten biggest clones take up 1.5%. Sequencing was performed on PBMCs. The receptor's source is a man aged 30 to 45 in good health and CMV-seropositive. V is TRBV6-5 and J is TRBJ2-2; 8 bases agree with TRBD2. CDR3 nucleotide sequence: TGTGCCAGCAGCTCTCAAGCGGGGGCGCCCGGGGAGCTGTTTTTT. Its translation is CASSSQAGAPGELFF.